What follows are 26 T cell receptor beta chains derived from one specimen sequenced in a study of cytotoxic CD8 clonotypes in ibrutinib-treated CLL (dated by TCRdb to the early 2020s). Receptor libraries were prepared by the immunoSEQ multiplex PCR assay. What TCRdb holds here is the immuneACCESS table cut down to in-frame rearrangements. Part of the clones is not present; checked against another copy, under half of the missing clones reflect an unresolved V gene, and the others are unexplained. Counted in this sample were 25,000 to 30,000 clones; about 80% of them appeared once. 51% of the sample is taken by the ten largest. Sequencing used PBMCs, obtained after 36 months of ibrutinib treatment. These receptors were collected from a human donor with chronic lymphocytic leukemia.

V usage is TRBV9 and J usage is TRBJ1-5; D may be TRBD1 (6 bases). V lost 3 bases and J 4 bases, leaving 11 bases between the germline ends. Germline CDR1 SGDLS, CDR2 YYNGEE. This CDR3 region has 14 residues. The CDR3 reads CASSAQGQNQPQHF. The CDR3 region has the DNA TGTGCCAGCAGCGCGCAGGGGCAGAATCAGCCCCAGCATTTT.

This clone occurred a few times. The J gene is TRBJ1-2, the V gene TRBV11-2; no reliable D call. The CDR3 is 13 residues long. CDR1 SGHAT and CDR2 FQNNGV come from the germline V gene. V was pared by 1 base and J by 8 bases, with 11 bases between. The CDR3 protein is CASSLAVTGGYTF. For the CDR3, the DNA is TGTGCCAGCAGCTTAGCAGTGACGGGGGGCTACACCTTC.

This clone was recorded a few times. The chain couples TRBV7-8 to TRBJ1-2; the D is unclear. V lost 5 bases and J 5 bases, leaving 12 bases between the germline ends. Germline V CDR1 and CDR2: SGHVS, FQNEAQ. This CDR3 contains 13 residues. The CDR3: CASSGIIAYGYTF. CDR3 sequence (DNA): TGTGCCAGCAGCGGAATCATCGCGTATGGCTACACCTTC.

The V gene is TRBV20-1, the J gene TRBJ2-7; D is undetermined. The CDR3 consists of 11 residues. Trimming stripped 3 bases from V and 6 bases from J, with 9 bases between. Germline V gives CDR1 DFQATT, CDR2 SNEGSKA (reference sequence). This CDR3 is CSARTLIEQYF. Written as DNA, the CDR3 is TGCAGTGCTAGGACCCTTATCGAGCAGTACTTC.

This clone has at least ten counts. The rearrangement uses TRBV19 and TRBJ1-4, with 7 bases that match TRBD1. J gave up 8 bases and V 3 bases, and 6 bases lay outside the gene matches. The CDR3 contains 14 residues. Germline lookup yields CDR1 LNHDA and CDR2 SQIVND (reference sequence). The CDR3 nucleotides read TGTGCCAGTAGTATTGCAGGGGGTGACGAAAAACTGTTTTTT. Protein sequence: CASSIAGGDEKLFF. Using reference TRBV19 and TRBJ1-4 for the parts outside the CDR3, the full variable domain is DGGITQSPKYLFRKEGQNVTLSCEQNLNHDAMYWYRQDPGQGLRLIYYSQIVNDFQKGDIAEGYSVSREKKESFPLTVTSAQKNPTAFYLCASSIAGGDEKLFFGSGTQLSVL.

The V and J genes are TRBV19 and TRBJ2-3; maybe TRBD2 (6 bases). The germline V gene has CDR1 LNHDA and CDR2 SQIVND (reference sequence). The CDR3 runs to 15 residues. V lost 3 bases and J lost 3, with 13 bases in between. CDR3 nucleotides: TGTGCCAGTAGTATTATGCGGGGAGCAACAGATACGCAGTATTTT. The encoded protein is CASSIMRGATDTQYF.

The rearrangement joins TRBV19 to TRBJ2-1, with TRBD1 matching over 7 bases. The CDR3 loop spans 15 amino acids. V gave up 1 base and J gave up 1 base; unmatched junction bases: 1. The germline gives CDR1 LNHDA, CDR2 SQIVND (reference sequence). CDR3 bases: TGTGCCAGTAGTATAGCGGGACAGTCCTACAATGAGCAGTTCTTC. It specifies CASSIAGQSYNEQFF. The whole variable domain, remainder taken from reference TRBV19 and TRBJ2-1, is DGGITQSPKYLFRKEGQNVTLSCEQNLNHDAMYWYRQDPGQGLRLIYYSQIVNDFQKGDIAEGYSVSREKKESFPLTVTSAQKNPTAFYLCASSIAGQSYNEQFFGPGTRLTVL.

The chain has TRBV9 and TRBJ1-6, with a possible D match to TRBD1 (5 bases). Germline CDR1 SGDLS, CDR2 YYNGEE. The CDR3 length is 14 residues. V shed 0 bases and J shed 11 bases, with 12 bases lying between them. Written as DNA, the CDR3 is TGTGCCAGCAGCGTAGTAAGGGACCCCCCACCCCTCCACTTT. Its protein is CASSVVRDPPPLHF.

The rearrangement joins TRBV4-2 to TRBJ1-4; possible D gene TRBD1, 5 bases. Trimming took 0 bases from V and 6 from J, leaving 8 bases between them. The CDR3 is 14 residues long. In germline, CDR1 is LGHNA, CDR2 YNFKEQ. The CDR3 sequence is CASSQDIRDEKLFF. DNA for the CDR3: TGTGCCAGCAGCCAAGATATCAGGGATGAAAAACTGTTTTTT.

The chain couples TRBV11-2 to TRBJ2-1; D is unresolved. This CDR3 is 17 amino acids long. Germline lookup yields CDR1 SGHAT and CDR2 FQNNGV. Trimming stripped 0 bases from V and 0 bases from J, with 12 bases between. The CDR3 DNA reads TGTGCCAGCAGCTTAGAGACATCTACAAGCTCCTACAATGAGCAGTTCTTC. Translated, it gives CASSLETSTSSYNEQFF.

A single count supports this clone. The chain joins TRBV11-3 to TRBJ1-1; D is undetermined. The CDR3 length is 13 residues. Germline V CDR1 and CDR2: SGHNT, YENEEA. Trimming took 2 bases from V and 3 from J, leaving 7 bases between them. DNA for the CDR3: TGTGCCAGCAGCTTACTGACCTACACTGAAGCTTTCTTT. This sequence encodes CASSLLTYTEAFF.

J is TRBJ2-7 and V is TRBV4-1; 10 bases are shared with TRBD1. Germline CDR1 MGHRA, CDR2 YSYEKL. The CDR3 extends over 15 amino acids. J gave up 2 bases and V 0 bases, and 1 base lay outside the gene matches. In DNA, the CDR3 is TGCGCCAGCAGCCAAGAGGGACAGGGGACCTACGAGCAGTACTTC. Translation gives CASSQEGQGTYEQYF.

This rearrangement joins TRBV4-1 to TRBJ1-2; TRBD1 aligns across 8 bases. The germline V gene encodes CDR1 MGHRA and CDR2 YSYEKL. With 0 bases clipped from V and 4 bases from J, the junction kept 7 bases outside the gene matches. The CDR3 length is 16 residues. CDR3 region: CASSQDKGQDLYGYTF. CDR3 DNA: TGCGCCAGCAGCCAAGATAAGGGACAGGACCTCTATGGCTACACCTTC.

The DNA for the CDR3 is TGTGCCTGGACAACTTGGGGGGCTAACGGGGAGCTGTTTTTT. Translating gives CAWTTWGANGELFF. The V and J genes are TRBV30 and TRBJ2-2; tentatively, D is TRBD1 or TRBD2 (6 bases each). CDR3 length equals 14 residues. The ends were cut back, 4 bases at V and 7 bases at J, with 16 bases in the middle. Germline CDR1 reads GTSNPN; CDR2 reads SVGIG (reference sequence).

V and J are TRBV27 and TRBJ1-5; D remains ambiguous. This CDR3 comprises 14 residues. The V gene lost 3 bases and the J gene lost 1 base, with 7 bases spanning the gap. Germline CDR1 reads MNHEY; CDR2 reads SMNVEV (reference sequence). The CDR3 protein is CASSFGGSNQPQHF. The CDR3, as DNA: TGTGCCAGCAGTTTCGGTGGAAGCAATCAGCCCCAGCATTTT.

This clone was counted a single time. V is TRBV29-1 and J is TRBJ2-7; the D gene could be TRBD1 or TRBD2 (6 bases each). This CDR3 is built from 11 residues. The germline V gene has CDR1 SQVTM and CDR2 ANQGSEA. In nucleotides, the CDR3 is TGCGGTGGGGGGACATCCTACGAGCAGTACTTC. This encodes CGGGTSYEQYF.

This clone was seen only a few times. The chain carries TRBV14 and TRBJ2-5; 9 nucleotides line up with TRBD2. V lost 3 bases and J lost 2; bases outside the gene matches: 7. CDR3 length equals 16 residues. The germline V gene has CDR1 SGHDN and CDR2 FVKESK. The CDR3 reads CASSHLVAGVQETQYF. The DNA for the CDR3 is TGTGCCAGCAGCCATTTAGTAGCGGGGGTTCAAGAGACCCAGTACTTC.

On this clone: Other DNA sequences in the sample encode the same CDR3. The J gene is TRBJ1-2, the V gene TRBV6-6; no clear D. V lost 0 bases and J 4 bases, leaving 9 bases between the germline ends. Germline V gives CDR1 MNHNY, CDR2 SVGAGI (reference sequence). CDR3 length: 14 amino acids. The CDR3 protein is CASSYSTASYGYTF. CDR3 sequence (DNA): TGTGCCAGCAGTTACTCGACGGCTAGCTATGGCTACACCTTC.

The chain uses TRBV11-2 and TRBJ2-3; 8 bases match TRBD2. Germline-derived CDR1 and CDR2 are SGHAT and FQNNGV. With V trimmed by 6 bases and J by 4 bases, 9 bases remained unmatched. This CDR3 is built from 15 residues. The CDR3 loop reads CASRASGTSPDTQYF. The CDR3 coding sequence is TGTGCCAGCAGGGCTTCCGGGACTAGTCCAGATACGCAGTATTTT.

The chain has TRBV7-8 and TRBJ2-2, with D maybe TRBD2 (6 bases). The germline V gene has CDR1 SGHVS and CDR2 FQNEAQ. Trimming shortened V by 5 bases and J by 4 bases, and 14 bases separated the two germline ends. CDR3 length: 15 amino acids. In DNA, the CDR3 is TGTGCCAGCAGCCCCCCTAGCGTTGGCACCGGGGAGCTGTTTTTT. It encodes CASSPPSVGTGELFF.

The rearrangement links TRBV6-6 to TRBJ1-2, with D perhaps matching TRBD1 (6 bases). Trimming stripped 5 bases from V and 7 bases from J, with 17 bases between. The V gene's germline CDR1 is MNHNY and CDR2 SVGAGI (reference sequence). The CDR3 covers 14 residues. The CDR3 loop reads CASSTPGRGLGYTF. As DNA, the CDR3 is TGTGCCAGCAGTACCCCCGGCCGGGGGCTTGGCTACACCTTC.

The genes are TRBV6-6 and TRBJ2-7, with 7 bases that match TRBD2. This CDR3 is built from 16 residues. Germline V gene data show CDR1 as MNHNY and CDR2 as SVGAGI (reference sequence). V trimming: 2 bases; J trimming: 4 bases; junction bases outside the gene matches: 11. In DNA form, the CDR3 reads TGTGCCAGCAGTTACGGGGGAGCGGGGATCTTATACGAGCAGTACTTC. Protein: CASSYGGAGILYEQYF.

The chain uses TRBV27 and TRBJ1-5; D not resolved. The CDR3 loop spans 16 amino acids. V lost 3 bases, J lost 3 bases, and 15 bases lay in between. Germline-derived CDR1 and CDR2 are MNHEY and SMNVEV (reference sequence). CDR3 DNA sequence: TGTGCCAGCAGTTTGTGGGATCCCACCCTCAATCAGCCCCAGCATTTT. Its protein is CASSLWDPTLNQPQHF.

The J gene is TRBJ1-4, the V gene TRBV9; D uncertain. Trimming took 3 bases from V and 8 from J, leaving 8 bases between them. The CDR3 loop spans 12 amino acids. CDR1 and CDR2 from the germline V gene are SGDLS and YYNGEE. The CDR3 nucleotides are TGTGCCAGCAGCGGGCTGGGAGAAAAACTGTTTTTT. Protein: CASSGLGEKLFF.

This clone was seen only once. This chain links TRBV18 with TRBJ2-7; D is possibly TRBD1 or TRBD2 (5 bases each). The CDR3 is 16 residues long. Trimming left V 5 bases short and J 2 bases short, with 19 bases between. Germline CDR1 reads KGHSH; CDR2 reads LQKENI. The CDR3 sequence: CASSSGPGTEAYEQYF. CDR3 DNA: TGTGCCAGCTCATCGGGCCCCGGGACGGAGGCCTACGAGCAGTACTTC.

This sequence joins TRBV6-5 and TRBJ2-3; no clear D gene. CDR3 length equals 15 residues. The V and J ends lost 0 bases and 4 bases respectively, with 11 bases between them. Germline V gene sequence: CDR1 MNHEY, CDR2 SVGAGI. The CDR3 protein is CASSYSSPRPDTQYF. CDR3 nucleotides: TGTGCCAGCAGTTACTCTTCCCCAAGGCCAGATACGCAGTATTTT.